The entry that follows covers one T cell receptor beta chain sequence. This receptor's antigen is unknown. No much larger clone is present one base from it, and per-base qualities are unavailable. TCRbeta CDR3 regions were amplified by multiplexed two-step PCR using Vbeta-specific forward primers and Jbeta-specific reverse primers. Through the immunoSEQ service, TCRbeta libraries were sequenced on an Illumina instrument. Per the original workflow: V, D and J genes were assigned using IMGT annotation, and counts were corrected for multiplex PCR bias using synthetic CDR3 analogues. Repertoire clonality was computed in the immunoSEQ Analyzer as one minus normalized Shannon entropy. Fisher's exact test with Benjamini-Hochberg false discovery rate control was used to define clonal expansion, with two-tailed P<0.01. TCRdb carries this immuneACCESS record with in-frame sequences only. Its versions omit some clonotypes, under half of them owing to an unresolved V gene in the studies checked, with the rest unexplained. The DNA gave D and trimming, while V, J and clone size come from that table. Recorded for this sample are about 3,500 clones; 59% of them occurred a single time. Less than 25% of the sample belongs to the ten largest clones.

Sorted T cell subsets were CFSE-labeled and co-cultured for around five days with allogeneic regulatory or mature dendritic cells at a 1:10 DC:T ratio. Naive T cells were sorted as CD45RA+ and memory T cells as CD45RO+ CD4+ or CD8+ cells by FACS. Two healthy control subjects provided the T cells used for TCR sequencing. The Qiagen DNeasy Blood & Tissue Kit was used to extract genomic DNA. This sample stems from a study of regulatory dendritic cells for organ transplantation (dated by TCRdb to 2016 to 2017). General notes on the study: To make regulatory dendritic cells, monocytes were cultured with vitamin D3 on days 0 and 4, plus IL-10 on day 4. TCRbeta repertoires were sequenced from sorted naive and memory CD4+ and CD8+ T cells before and after allostimulation with regulatory or mature dendritic cells. To evaluate the response of the DCs to a potent maturation-inducing agent, LPS was added to DC cultures on day 6. The paper's findings and limits, for the study overall: The authors pointed out considerable heterogeneity between individuals in the alloreactive memory CD8+ T cell pool, and only a couple of subjects were sequenced. Among the resting subsets, memory CD8+ T cells contained the most alloreactive TCR clonotypes. In both subjects, allostimulation led to expansion of memory CD8+ clones, although regulatory dendritic cells appeared to cause more limited expansion than mature dendritic cells did. Naive CD4+ and CD8+ T cells showed highly diverse repertoires, whereas memory cells were less diverse and memory CD8+ cells were the most oligoclonal.

Per the germline V gene (reference sequence), LNHDA is the CDR1 and SQIVND is the CDR2. V gives up 2 bases and J gives up 4 bases, and the segment between their germline ends measures 12 bases. Spanning cysteine to phenylalanine, the CDR3 consists of 14 amino acids. Only CDR3 DNA is held: 42 bases, read in frame from base 1. The specimen was memory CD8+ T cells from blood cultured with dendritic cells. The cell subset or site tag for this specimen amounts to: CD45RO+ memory T cells. The sequence came from a human donor in good health. The chain is encoded by TRBV19 joined to TRBJ2-7; a tentative D call is TRBD2 (5 bases match). The CDR3 protein sequence reads: CASSIWETPYEQYF. At the DNA level, the sequence is TGTGCCAGTAGTATATGGGAGACCCCTTACGAGCAGTACTTC.